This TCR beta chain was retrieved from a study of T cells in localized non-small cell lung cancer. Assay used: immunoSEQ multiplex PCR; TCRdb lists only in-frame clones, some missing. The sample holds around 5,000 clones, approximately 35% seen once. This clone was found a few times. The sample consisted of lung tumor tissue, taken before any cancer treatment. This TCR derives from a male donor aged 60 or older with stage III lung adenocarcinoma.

The CDR3 region is CASSLAVGLRSSYEQYF. As DNA, the CDR3 is TGTGCCAGCAGCTTGGCCGTGGGGCTAAGGAGTAGCTACGAGCAGTACTTC. This chain joins TRBV11-3 and TRBJ2-7, with TRBD1 as a possible D gene (5 bases). Germline CDR1 is SGHNT and CDR2 is YENEEA. CDR3 length: 17 amino acids. V was shortened by 3 bases and J by 3 bases, with 21 bases between the two germline ends.